The sequence of this T cell receptor (beta chain) was determined in a study of metastatic and nonmetastatic thyroid tumors. Study summary: From malignant and benign thyroid patients, repertoires in blood and in tumor or nodule tissue were compared.

Findings and caveats of the study: As reported, TCR beta diversity in blood and tumor was significantly higher in malignant thyroid tumors than in benign nodules.

No patient received treatment before thyroid surgery. As for this clone: Its specificity is unknown.

Authors' analysis steps: A distant-metastasis classifier for papillary thyroid cancer was built using CDR3 differences across clinicopathological groups. TCRdb reanalyzed the PCR reads via MiXCR. TCRdb's processing, not the authors', yielded these V and J calls. Of approximately 38,000 clones in the sample, about 16% were seen once. Sequenced sample: blood. The receptor's source is a female donor with papillary thyroid cancer or a benign thyroid nodule (not recorded which). Some clones in this sample may be carry-over from other donors' samples.

CDR3 amino acids: CATISSGRAKTDTQYF. CDR3 DNA sequence: TGTGCCACAATCTCGTCAGGCCGGGCGAAGACAGATACGCAGTATTTT. V is TRBV28 and J is TRBJ2-3; D is unclear. Between the trimmed V and J ends, which lost 10 bases and 3 bases, there was a span of 23 bases. Germline assignment: CDR1 MDHEN and CDR2 SYDVKM. The CDR3 runs to 16 residues.